These 29 T cell receptor beta chains came from one sample sequenced in a study of cytomegalovirus exposure and HLA in healthy donors. The study ran its PCR with 60 Vbeta and 13 Jbeta primers. Libraries were prepared by immunoSEQ multiplex PCR; TCRdb keeps only in-frame clonotypes and omits some of them. The sample includes around 120,000 clones, more than 70% of them seen just once. The sample comprised PBMCs. The receptors come from a man aged 45 to 65 in good health and CMV-seropositive.

V and J are TRBV9 and TRBJ1-2; 9 bases are a match to TRBD1. Germline CDR1 reads SGDLS; CDR2 reads YYNGEE. This CDR3 region has 17 residues. V lost 4 bases to trimming and J lost 8 bases; unmatched junction nucleotides: 18. The DNA of the CDR3 is TGTGCCAGCAGCCCCCGGGACAGGGAGGCCCGCTTCGAAGGCTACACCTTC. Residues: CASSPRDREARFEGYTF.

The chain couples TRBV6-6 to TRBJ1-1; D is unclear. This CDR3 is 13 amino acids long. Looked up from germline, CDR1 is MNHNY and CDR2 is SVGAGI (reference sequence). V was shortened by 2 bases and J by 2 bases, with 6 bases between the two germline ends. The CDR3 reads CASSYVPNTEAFF. The CDR3 bases are TGTGCCAGCAGTTACGTCCCTAACACTGAAGCTTTCTTT.

The J gene is TRBJ2-5, the V gene TRBV5-1; 7 nucleotides line up with TRBD1. CDR1 and CDR2 from the germline V gene are SGHRS and YFSETQ. The CDR3 consists of 14 residues. With 0 bases clipped from V and 1 base from J, the junction kept 0 bases outside the gene matches. CDR3 residues: CASSLGQGQETQYF. In nucleotides, the CDR3 is TGCGCCAGCAGCTTGGGACAGGGCCAAGAGACCCAGTACTTC.

The rearrangement uses TRBV7-9 and TRBJ2-1; D remains unclear. The V and J ends lost 2 bases and 5 bases respectively, with 13 bases between them. The CDR3 consists of 15 residues. From germline, CDR1 is SEHNR and CDR2 FQNEAQ (reference sequence). CDR3 protein: CASSLYELPDNEQFF. The CDR3 DNA sequence: TGTGCCAGCAGCTTATACGAGCTCCCTGACAATGAGCAGTTCTTC.

The CDR3: CSVKGDSNQPQHF. The CDR3, as DNA: TGCAGCGTGAAAGGGGATAGCAATCAGCCCCAGCATTTT. The gene calls are TRBV29-1 and TRBJ1-5; D perhaps matches TRBD1 (5 bases). V shed 6 bases and J shed 0 bases, with 9 bases lying between them. CDR1 and CDR2 from the germline V gene are SQVTM and ANQGSEA. The CDR3 is 13 amino acids.

The V call is TRBV6-6, the J call TRBJ2-5, with D maybe TRBD1 (5 bases). The CDR3 is 15 amino acids. The germline V and J ends were trimmed by 1 base and 4 bases, with 13 bases remaining between them. CDR1 is MNHNY, CDR2 SVGAGI, per germline (reference sequence). The CDR3 DNA follows: TGTGCCAGCAGTTACTGGTCAGGGTTGTCAGAGACCCAGTACTTC. Protein: CASSYWSGLSETQYF.

V is TRBV6-5 and J is TRBJ1-1; D uncertain. CDR3 length: 12 amino acids. Trimming removed 5 bases at V and 5 bases at J, with 9 bases between. CDR1 and CDR2 (germline): MNHEY, SVGAGI. The CDR3 region has the DNA TGTGCCAGCAGTCGTCGGCGGACTGAAGCTTTCTTT. Translated: CASSRRRTEAFF.

The chain uses TRBV7-2 and TRBJ2-3; 8 positions match TRBD2. This CDR3 has 15 amino acids. V dropped 3 bases and J dropped 6; count of bases not matched to a gene: 8. Germline lookup yields CDR1 SGHTA and CDR2 FQGNSA. The CDR3 DNA follows: TGTGCCAGCAGCTTGAGACGGGGGGGGTCGGATACGCAGTATTTT. Encoded protein: CASSLRRGGSDTQYF.

The chain couples TRBV9 to TRBJ1-3; D is perhaps TRBD1 (6 bases). CDR1 is SGDLS and CDR2 is YYNGEE in the germline V gene. This CDR3 spans 15 amino acids. Trimming took off 3 bases at V and 8 bases at J, with 18 bases between the two ends. The CDR3 is CASSEGEGPLYTIYF. Written as DNA, the CDR3 is TGTGCCAGCAGCGAGGGGGAGGGACCTTTATACACCATATATTTT.

The chain carries TRBV7-9 and TRBJ2-3; TRBD1 matches at 9 bases. The CDR3 contains 14 residues. The J segment lost 5 bases and the V segment lost 7 bases, leaving 7 bases of the junction unmatched. Germline CDR1 is SEHNR and CDR2 is FQNEAQ (reference sequence). In DNA, the CDR3 is TGTGCCAGCATCCGGGACAGGGCCCTAGATACGCAGTATTTT. It is translated as CASIRDRALDTQYF.

In DNA, the CDR3 is TGTGCCAGCAGCGTAGCGATCGGGACAGGGGTCCCCACTGAAGCTTTCTTT. Protein: CASSVAIGTGVPTEAFF. The genes are TRBV9 and TRBJ1-1; the match to TRBD1 covers 10 bases. The germline V gene has CDR1 SGDLS and CDR2 YYNGEE. V shed 0 bases, J shed 4 bases, and the junction held 9 bases outside the gene matches. The CDR3 contains 17 residues.

The chain carries TRBV7-8 and TRBJ2-5; 12 nucleotides match TRBD2. Germline assignment: CDR1 SGHVS and CDR2 FQNEAQ. The J segment lost 1 base and the V segment lost 5 bases, leaving 5 bases of the junction unmatched. The CDR3 has 16 residues. CDR3 protein: CASSPGLAGIQETQYF. Here the CDR3 DNA reads TGTGCCAGCAGCCCAGGACTAGCGGGGATCCAAGAGACCCAGTACTTC.

A few counts support this clone. The J gene is TRBJ1-1, the V gene TRBV7-9; D is uncertain. This CDR3 spans 14 amino acids. The V end lost 3 bases, the J end lost 1 base, and 9 bases lay between the germline ends. Per germline, CDR1 SEHNR and CDR2 FQNEAQ (reference sequence). Here the CDR3 DNA reads TGTGCCAGCAGCTTGAGGGCCGAGAACACTGAAGCTTTCTTT. This encodes CASSLRAENTEAFF.

The chain employs TRBV7-9 and TRBJ1-5; 7 bases match TRBD1. The V segment lost 1 base and the J segment 2 bases; nucleotides outside the gene matches: 2. Germline V gives CDR1 SEHNR, CDR2 FQNEAQ (reference sequence). The CDR3 contains 15 residues. CDR3 sequence reads: CASSLGQGRNQPQHF. The CDR3, as DNA: TGTGCCAGCAGCTTAGGACAGGGTCGCAATCAGCCCCAGCATTTT.

The chain joins TRBV10-2 to TRBJ2-2; 8 positions match TRBD1. With 8 bases clipped from V and 8 bases from J, the junction kept 16 bases outside the gene matches. Per the germline V gene, CDR1 is WSHSY and CDR2 is SAAADI. The CDR3 length is 16 residues. Here the CDR3 reads CASGRPTGASVGELFF. The DNA of the CDR3 is TGCGCCAGCGGTCGCCCGACAGGGGCCTCGGTAGGGGAGCTGTTTTTT.

The CDR3 sequence is CASSVDGGADTYEQYF. The CDR3 DNA reads TGTGCCAGCAGCGTAGATGGGGGGGCCGACACCTACGAGCAGTACTTC. The J gene is TRBJ2-7, the V gene TRBV9, with D possibly being TRBD2 (7 bases). CDR1 and CDR2 from the germline V gene are SGDLS and YYNGEE. The CDR3 extends over 16 amino acids. The V end was cut by 0 bases, the J end by 2 bases, with 15 bases between.

About this clone: One junction end disagrees with the germline gene, perhaps due to a read error. CDR3 loop: CASTAGTSRFNERFF. CDR3 DNA sequence: TGTGCCAGCACCGCGGGGACTAGCAGATTCAATGAGCGGTTCTTC. The chain links TRBV7-6 to TRBJ2-1, with 9 positions matching TRBD2. The CDR3 is 15 amino acids. Per germline, CDR1 SGHVS and CDR2 FNYEAQ.

J is TRBJ2-3 and V is TRBV19, with 10 bases aligning to TRBD2. V was clipped by 2 bases and J by 0 bases; unmatched bases: 5. Germline V lookup: CDR1 LNHDA, CDR2 SQIVND (reference sequence). This CDR3 spans 17 amino acids. CDR3 loop: CASSISVAGGSTDTQYF. Here the CDR3 DNA reads TGTGCCAGTAGTATATCGGTAGCGGGAGGAAGCACAGATACGCAGTATTTT.

In nucleotides, the CDR3 is TGTGCCAGCAGTTCTGAACTAGCGGGAGAGAATGAGCAGTTCTTC. Translating it yields CASSSELAGENEQFF. The chain recombines TRBV6-5 with TRBJ2-1; 11 bases align to TRBD2. Germline CDR1 and CDR2: MNHEY and SVGAGI. Losses at the gene ends were 4 bases for V and 7 bases for J; bases not matched to a gene: 6. The CDR3 runs 15 residues.

This clone was counted between two and nine times. The chain combines TRBV9 with TRBJ2-1; 8 nucleotides match TRBD2. Germline-derived CDR1 and CDR2 are SGDLS and YYNGEE. The CDR3 is 18 amino acids. Germline trimming cut 0 bases from V and 0 bases from J; bases unmatched to any gene: 8. CDR3 bases: TGTGCCAGCAGCGTAGGGGCGGGGGGCCATCTCTCCTACAATGAGCAGTTCTTC. The encoded protein is CASSVGAGGHLSYNEQFF.

This clone has more than one count but fewer than ten. The V call is TRBV2, the J call TRBJ1-5; 9 bases are a match to TRBD1. The CDR3 runs 19 residues. Trimming cost V 8 bases and J 0 bases; bases outside gene matches: 17. The V gene's germline CDR1 is SNHLY and CDR2 FYNNEI. CDR3 residues: CASALEQGTGIYSNQPQHF. CDR3 coding DNA: TGTGCCAGCGCATTAGAGCAGGGGACAGGGATTTATAGCAATCAGCCCCAGCATTTT.

The chain joins TRBV19 to TRBJ1-5; the D is unclear. Trimming pared 3 bases from V and 7 bases from J, leaving 10 bases between. Germline V gene sequence: CDR1 LNHDA, CDR2 SQIVND (reference sequence). There are 13 residues in the CDR3. CDR3 loop: CASSMGGPQPQHF. The CDR3 DNA is TGTGCCAGTAGTATGGGAGGGCCCCAGCCCCAGCATTTT.

This chain uses TRBV19 with TRBJ2-7, with 9 bases fitting TRBD2. With V trimmed by 6 bases and J by 3 bases, 9 bases remained unmatched. The germline gives CDR1 LNHDA, CDR2 SQIVND (reference sequence). This CDR3 contains 15 residues. In DNA, the CDR3 is TGTGCCAGTAGCGTTGGGACTAGCCCCCTCTACGAGCAGTACTTC. Protein: CASSVGTSPLYEQYF.

The CDR3, as DNA: TGTGCCAGCAGTTACGGGGCGGGGGGCTACACCTTC. It yields the protein CASSYGAGGYTF. J is TRBJ1-2 and V is TRBV6-5; a weak D match, TRBD1 (5 bases). The CDR3 contains 12 residues. Germline CDR1 and CDR2: MNHEY and SVGAGI. V lost 2 bases, J lost 8 bases, and 9 bases lay in between.

The chain links TRBV15 to TRBJ2-3, with 8 bases lining up with TRBD1. The germline CDR1 and CDR2 sequences are LNHNV and YYDKDF (reference sequence). V trimming: 0 bases; J trimming: 4 bases; junction bases outside the gene matches: 9. The CDR3 extends over 17 amino acids. The CDR3 nucleotides are TGTGCCACCAGCAGAGAAATCCTGACAGGGGCGTCAGATACGCAGTATTTT. This encodes CATSREILTGASDTQYF. The full variable domain, its missing parts supplied by reference TRBV15 and TRBJ2-3, is DAMVIQNPRYQVTQFGKPVTLSCSQTLNHNVMYWYQQKSSQAPKLLFHYYDKDFNNEADTPDNFQSRRPNTSFCFLDIRSPGLGDTAMYLCATSREILTGASDTQYFGPGTRLTVL.

This chain joins TRBV11-2 and TRBJ2-3, with D perhaps matching TRBD1 (7 bases). V dropped 3 bases and J dropped 3 bases, with 19 bases sitting between them. Germline loops: CDR1 SGHAT, CDR2 FQNNGV. This CDR3 contains 17 residues. CDR3 nucleotide sequence: TGTGCCAGCAGCTTCGACTGGACAGGCCGGGGGACAGATACGCAGTATTTT. The encoded protein is CASSFDWTGRGTDTQYF.

The rearrangement links TRBV11-3 to TRBJ2-7; D possibly corresponds to TRBD2 (6 bases). This CDR3 is 14 amino acids long. V was clipped by 3 bases and J by 3 bases, with 12 bases between them. Germline V CDR1 and CDR2: SGHNT, YENEEA. The CDR3 DNA reads TGTGCCAGCAGCTTTGCGGGAATGGGCTACGAGCAGTACTTC. This sequence encodes CASSFAGMGYEQYF.

This clone appeared once. The V gene is TRBV27, the J gene TRBJ2-7, with TRBD1 as a possible D gene (6 bases). The CDR3 totals 14 residues. In germline, CDR1 is MNHEY, CDR2 SMNVEV (reference sequence). The V end was cut by 5 bases, the J end by 0 bases, with 11 bases between. DNA of the CDR3: TGTGCCAGCAGTCCCGGGACACGCTCCTACGAGCAGTACTTC. Translating it yields CASSPGTRSYEQYF.

In its sample, this clone was seen a few times. In DNA form, the CDR3 reads TGCGCCAGCAGCTTGACAGGTATGAACACTGAAGCTTTCTTT. Translating gives CASSLTGMNTEAFF. The chain carries TRBV5-1 and TRBJ1-1, with a possible D match to TRBD1 (5 bases). Looked up from germline, CDR1 is SGHRS and CDR2 is YFSETQ. CDR3 length: 14 residues. V lost 1 base and J 0 bases, leaving 7 bases between the germline ends.